This T cell receptor (beta chain) was sequenced for a study of OX40 agonist ivuxolimab in advanced cancers. CDR3 length: 14 residues. In germline, CDR1 is SGHNT, CDR2 YENEEA. V trimming: 5 bases; J trimming: 3 bases; junction bases outside the gene matches: 3. Generated by immunoSEQ multiplex PCR, the TCRdb table keeps only in-frame clones and is missing some. The table records approximately 94,000 clones, around 93% of them present only once. Peripheral blood came from all dose cohorts at three timepoints. This sequence originates from an adult with an advanced solid tumor such as melanoma, head and neck, liver or kidney cancer. The sample consisted of CD4+ or CD8+ T cells sorted from blood, taken in a trial of the OX40 agonist ivuxolimab. The gene calls are TRBV11-3 and TRBJ2-7, with 11 nucleotides matching TRBD2. CDR3 DNA: TGTGCCAGCAGCGAGGGACTAGCGGACTACGAGCAGTACTTC. Translated: CASSEGLADYEQYF. Combining the CDR3 with reference TRBV11-3 and TRBJ2-7 gives the whole variable domain EAGVVQSPRYKIIEKKQPVAFWCNPISGHNTLYWYLQNLGQGPELLIRYENEEAVDDSQLPKDRFSAERLKGVDSTLKIQPAELGDSAVYLCASSEGLADYEQYFGPGTRLTVT.